Detailed here is one T cell receptor beta chain. What it binds is not known. This table comes from immunoSEQ multiplex PCR, and its TCRdb copy is limited to in-frame clones, with some not included. The sample contains about 70,000 clones, 92% of which appear only once. This specimen comes from a study of OX40 agonist ivuxolimab in advanced cancers. Study results and caveats: The investigators did not determine what antigen specificity the expanded peripheral T cells had. Clonal expansion by week 6 occurred in CD4+ and CD8+ blood T cells (at 0.1 to 3.0 mg/kg).

The CDR3 length is 15 residues. V was pared by 10 bases and J by 0 bases, with 10 bases of the junction left unmatched. Germline V gene sequence: CDR1 MNHEY, CDR2 SMNVEV (reference sequence). This clonotype was sampled from an adult with an advanced solid tumor such as melanoma, head and neck, liver or kidney cancer. Specimen: CD4+ or CD8+ T cells sorted from blood, collected in a trial of the OX40 agonist ivuxolimab. This rearrangement joins TRBV27 to TRBJ2-7; 9 bases align to TRBD1. The CDR3: CATRNQGQGSYEQYF. In nucleotides, the CDR3 is TGTGCCACCCGAAATCAGGGACAGGGCTCCTACGAGCAGTACTTC.